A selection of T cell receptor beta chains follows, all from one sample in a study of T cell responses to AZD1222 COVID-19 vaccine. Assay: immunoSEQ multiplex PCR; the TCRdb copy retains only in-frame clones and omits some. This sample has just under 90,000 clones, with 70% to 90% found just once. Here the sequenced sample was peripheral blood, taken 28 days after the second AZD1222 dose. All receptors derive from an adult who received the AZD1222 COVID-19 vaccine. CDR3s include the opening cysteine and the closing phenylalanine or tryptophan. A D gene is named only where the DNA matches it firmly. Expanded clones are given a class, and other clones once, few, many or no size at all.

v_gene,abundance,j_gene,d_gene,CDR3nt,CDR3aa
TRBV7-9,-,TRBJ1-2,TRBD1,TGTGCCAGCAGCTTACTCGGGGGACAGGGGGATGGCTACACCTTC,CASSLLGGQGDGYTF
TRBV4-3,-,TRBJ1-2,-,TGCGCCAGCAGCCATCAGGCACAGACCTATGGCTACACCTTC,CASSHQAQTYGYTF
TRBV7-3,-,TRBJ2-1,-,TGTGCCAGCAGCCCGGGGGGCGGGGAGCAGTTCTTC,CASSPGGGEQFF
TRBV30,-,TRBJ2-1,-,TGTGCCTGGAGTGTAGGGCGGGGTGCCTACAATGAGCAGTTCTTC,CAWSVGRGAYNEQFF
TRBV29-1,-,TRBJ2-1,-,TGCAGCGCCGACAGGAATTTCAATGAGCAGTTCTTC,CSADRNFNEQFF
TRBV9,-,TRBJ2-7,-,TGTGCCAGCAGCGTGGGGAGTGCCTACGAGCAGTACTTC,CASSVGSAYEQYF
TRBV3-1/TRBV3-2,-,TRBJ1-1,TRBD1,TGTGCCAGCAGCAAGGCCGGGACAGGGGGTCTCATAATAGAAGCTTTCTTT,CASSKAGTGGLIIEAFF
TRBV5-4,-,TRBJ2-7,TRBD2,TGTGCCAGCAGCTTCGGGGCTAGCGGGGGAACCTACGAGCAGTACTTC,CASSFGASGGTYEQYF
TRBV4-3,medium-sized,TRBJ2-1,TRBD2,TGCGCCAGCAGCCGGACTAGCGGGGGGGCCAATGAGCAGTTCTTC,CASSRTSGGANEQFF
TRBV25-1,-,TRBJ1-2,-,TGTGCCAGCAGTCTGGGGGGCGAGGCAGGCTACACCTTC,CASSLGGEAGYTF
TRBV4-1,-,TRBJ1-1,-,TGCGCCAGCAGCCAAGTTATGGGACTTGAAGCTTTCTTT,CASSQVMGLEAFF
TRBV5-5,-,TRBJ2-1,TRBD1,TGTGCCAGCAGCCTAGGGGGCACCCTTCGCAATGAGCAGTTCTTC,CASSLGGTLRNEQFF
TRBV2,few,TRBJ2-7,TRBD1,TGTGCCAGCAGTAGGGACAGGGCGAGGGAGCAGTACTTC,CASSRDRAREQYF
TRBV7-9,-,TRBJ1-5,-,TGTGCCAGCAGCTTAGACAGGGAAGGTCAGCCCCAGCATTTT,CASSLDREGQPQHF
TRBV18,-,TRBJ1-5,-,TGTGCCAGCTCAGATACAGCATGGCAGCCCCAGCATTTT,CASSDTAWQPQHF
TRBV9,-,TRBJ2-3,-,TGTGCCAGCAGCGCACCCCCCGACGATACGCAGTATTTT,CASSAPPDDTQYF
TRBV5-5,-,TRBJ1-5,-,TGTGCCAGCAGCTTGCTTCAGGATACCTATAGCAATCAGCCCCAGCATTTT,CASSLLQDTYSNQPQHF
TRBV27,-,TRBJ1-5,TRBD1,TGTGCCAGCAGTCACAGGGGTGGCAATCAGCCCCAGCATTTT,CASSHRGGNQPQHF
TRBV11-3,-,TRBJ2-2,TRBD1,TGTGCCAGCAGCTTAGCAGGGGGGAACACCGGGGAGCTGTTTTTT,CASSLAGGNTGELFF
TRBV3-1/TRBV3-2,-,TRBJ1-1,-,TGTGCCAGCAGCCGAATTGACAGGAACACTGAAGCTTTCTTT,CASSRIDRNTEAFF
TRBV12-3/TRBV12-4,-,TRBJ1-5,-,TGTGCCAGCAGTTTAATGGAAAATCAGCCCCAGCATTTT,CASSLMENQPQHF
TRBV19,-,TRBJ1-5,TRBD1,TGTGCCAGTAGCCCACAGGGGGCTTTGAGCAATCAGCCCCAGCATTTT,CASSPQGALSNQPQHF
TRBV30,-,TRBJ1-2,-,TGTGCCTGGAGTGTACGACTGAAGGATCCCTATGGCTACACCTTC,CAWSVRLKDPYGYTF
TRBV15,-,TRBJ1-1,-,TGTGCCACCAGCAGAGGTCAGCTTGAGGGCACTGAAGCTTTCTTT,CATSRGQLEGTEAFF
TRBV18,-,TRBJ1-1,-,TGTGCCAGCTCTCAAACAGCGAACACTGAAGCTTTCTTT,CASSQTANTEAFF
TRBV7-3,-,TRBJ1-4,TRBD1,TGTGCCAGCAGCCAAGACAGGGGAGAAAAACTGTTTTTT,CASSQDRGEKLFF
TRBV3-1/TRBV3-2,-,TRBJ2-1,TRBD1,TGTGCCAGCGGGGACAGGGTCGCCAATGAGCAGTTCTTC,CASGDRVANEQFF
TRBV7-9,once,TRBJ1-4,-,TGTGCCAGCAGCCGAAGGACAGACAATAATGAAAAACTGTTTTTT,CASSRRTDNNEKLFF
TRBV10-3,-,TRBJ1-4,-,TGTGCCATCAATTCAGGGGATGAAAAACTGTTTTTT,CAINSGDEKLFF